This T cell receptor beta chain appears in the sequencing data of a study of blood T cells in healthy people across ages. Study findings and constraints: Age advanced and TCR beta diversity per million T cells fell, roughly linearly. Shifts in expanded clonotypes may have been confounded by donor CMV status, which was unknown.

V was pared by 3 bases and J by 4 bases, with 15 bases between. The germline gives CDR1 MNHNS, CDR2 SASEGT. This CDR3 contains 15 residues. The use of a sample-barcoded 5' primer and a J-beta primer mix characterized a second PCR of about 6 to 11 cycles. A tag from a template-switch adaptor with 12 random nucleotides marked each cDNA molecule. Each CDR3 protein gets one entry after TCRdb re-called the 5' RACE reads with MiXCR. The data hold a few hundred thousand distinct CDR3 sequences, with over 25% observed a single time. Ranging in age from roughly 6 to 100, the donors were healthy Caucasian individuals from Russia. This clonotype has a handful of counts. The target antigen is unknown. The sample was also reused in another study, on T cells of mothers and their children.

Sequencing was performed on blood. V and J are TRBV6-1 and TRBJ1-1; possibly TRBD1 for D (5 bases). This TCR came from a boy younger than 10 in good health. The CDR3 here is CASSDSPTGGTEAFF. The DNA for the CDR3 is TGTGCCAGCAGTGACAGCCCCACCGGGGGCACTGAAGCTTTCTTT.